These T cell receptor beta chains were read from a single sample in a study of regulatory T cells in long-lasting Graves disease. TCRdb re-derived calls from the multiplex PCR reads in MiXCR, one entry per CDR3 protein. The sample has about 610,000 distinct CDR3 sequences, 16% seen once. These same data were also listed under a study on T cells in Graves' hyperthyroidism and ophthalmopathy.

Sequencing used peripheral blood mononuclear cells (PBMCs), obtained at new diagnosis, from a patient treated with antithyroid drugs. The receptors come from a young man with Graves disease. CDR3s include the opening cysteine and the closing phenylalanine or tryptophan. D genes are given only for firm matches. Where a row states a size, it is once, few, many or the class of an expanded clone; other rows omit it.

j_gene | abundance | v_gene | d_gene | CDR3nt | CDR3aa
TRBJ1-5 | few | TRBV24-1 | . | TGTGCCACCAGTGAACTCAGGGGAAGGGGCCAGCCCCAGCATTTT | CATSELRGRGQPQHF
TRBJ1-4 | many | TRBV20-1 | . | TGCAGTGCTAGGGGGCACTCAGGGAATGAAAAACTGTTTTTT | CSARGHSGNEKLFF
TRBJ1-4 | few | TRBV20-1 | . | TGCAGTGCTAGAGTTGCCAAGGGACGGTGGGCTGAAAAACTGTTTTTT | CSARVAKGRWAEKLFF
TRBJ1-1 | few | TRBV19 | . | TGTGCCAGTAGTTCCCTGGGCAGGCGGGGCAGGAACACTGAAGCTTTCTTT | CASSSLGRRGRNTEAFF
TRBJ2-1 | . | TRBV27 | . | TGTGCCAGCAGTTTGGGCGCGCTCTCCTACAATGAGCAGTTCTTC | CASSLGALSYNEQFF
TRBJ2-3 | . | TRBV10-1 | . | TGCGCCAGCAGTGAGTCCATCCCCGGGACTCGGGAAGCAGATACGCAGTATTTT | CASSESIPGTREADTQYF
TRBJ2-7 | few | TRBV12-3/TRBV12-4 | . | TGTGCCAGCAGTTTAGGGCTCCCCTACGAGCAGTACTTC | CASSLGLPYEQYF
TRBJ1-2 | . | TRBV6-9 | . | TGTGCCAGCAGTTCCGGGAAGGGGGGCCTCTATGGCTACACCTTC | CASSSGKGGLYGYTF
TRBJ1-1 | many | TRBV6-1 | TRBD1 | TGTGCCAGCAGTCAAAAGACAGGGGGCACTGAAGCTTTCTTT | CASSQKTGGTEAFF
TRBJ2-5 | many | TRBV6-1 | . | TGTGCCAGCAGTGAAAATCCGGGTATCCAAGAGACCCAGTACTTC | CASSENPGIQETQYF
TRBJ2-2 | many | TRBV7-2 | TRBD2 | TGTGCCAGCAGCTCCGGGAGGTCCACCGGGGAGCTGTTTTTT | CASSSGRSTGELFF
TRBJ1-2 | many | TRBV5-1 | . | TGCGCCAGCATAGGTCTGAGAGATGGCTACACCTTC | CASIGLRDGYTF
TRBJ2-1 | many | TRBV7-9 | TRBD2 | TGTGCCAGCAGCTTAGGGACTAGCGGGACAAATGAGCAGTTCTTC | CASSLGTSGTNEQFF
TRBJ1-4 | . | TRBV20-1 | TRBD1 | TGCAGTGCTAGAGTGGACAGGGGGCATACTAATGAAAAACTGTTTTTT | CSARVDRGHTNEKLFF
TRBJ2-1 | few | TRBV20-1 | . | TGCAGTCCAAGGGGCAATGAGCAGTTCTTC | CSPRGNEQFF
TRBJ1-5 | . | TRBV6-1 | . | TGTGCCAGCAGTGAAGGACAGCTTAGAGGGAATCAGCCCCAGCATTTT | CASSEGQLRGNQPQHF
TRBJ2-1 | few | TRBV4-1 | . | TGCGCCAGCAGCCACGAAGTCGGTGAGCAGTTCTTC | CASSHEVGEQFF
TRBJ2-3 | many | TRBV12-3/TRBV12-4 | . | TGTGCCAGCGAACCCGAGCGGGCGATCACAGATACGCAGTATTTT | CASEPERAITDTQYF
TRBJ1-2 | few | TRBV5-1 | . | TGCGCCAGCAGCCCTAGTCAGGGAGGGTATGGCTACACCTTC | CASSPSQGGYGYTF
TRBJ2-1 | few | TRBV7-9 | . | TGTGCCAGCAGCTTAATTCGGGGGCGCTCGGGGAATGGGCAGTTCTTC | CASSLIRGRSGNGQFF
TRBJ2-7 | once | TRBV5-6 | TRBD1 | TGTGCCAGCAGCCCTCGACAGGGTTCGGCCGAGCAGTACTTC | CASSPRQGSAEQYF
TRBJ1-5 | many | TRBV20-1 | . | TGCAGTGCTAGGACCGGGCGGTACAATCAGCCCCAGCATTTT | CSARTGRYNQPQHF
TRBJ1-1 | many | TRBV5-1 | . | TGCGCCAGCAGCAAGGACACTTACACTGAAGCTTTCTTT | CASSKDTYTEAFF
TRBJ2-1 | few | TRBV10-2 | . | TGCGCCAGCAGTCAACTCAGAACAAGACACACCTGGGGGGAGCAGTTCTTC | CASSQLRTRHTWGEQFF
TRBJ2-1 | few | TRBV9 | TRBD2 | TGTGCCAGCAGCGTCTACGGGACTAGGTACGCTCAGTTTTTCGATGAGCAGTTCTTC | CASSVYGTRYAQFFDEQFF
TRBJ1-2 | few | TRBV4-1 | . | TGCGCCAGCAGCCAAGAACCAGGAGCGAACTATGGCTACACCTTC | CASSQEPGANYGYTF
TRBJ2-5 | few | TRBV6-1 | . | TGTGCCAGCAGTGCCGGGGGGGGACAGCAAGAGACCCAGTACTTC | CASSAGGGQQETQYF
TRBJ1-1 | few | TRBV15 | TRBD1 | TGTGCCACCAGCACGACAGGGAATGGTGTGGCTTTCTTT | CATSTTGNGVAFF
TRBJ2-7 | few | TRBV28 | . | TGTGCCAGCACTCTGGGCCGGGGAGCCTACGGGCAGTACTTC | CASTLGRGAYGQYF
TRBJ2-1 | . | TRBV30 | TRBD2 | TGTGCCTGGATCGGGACTAGCGGGAGAAATGAGCAGTTCTTC | CAWIGTSGRNEQFF